This T cell receptor beta chain appears in the sequencing data of a study of blood T cell repertoires in COVID-19. Study background: The United States, Italy and Spain supplied acute and convalescent COVID-19 samples. Nucleic acid was either cDNA or gDNA, and it came from T cells, B-cell-depleted T cells, or PBMCs.

Generated by immunoSEQ multiplex PCR, the TCRdb table keeps only in-frame clones and is missing some. Of a few hundred thousand clones detected, 75% to 90% appear once; the ten largest clones hold 3.5% to 5.5%. Which cohort a participant joined came from the clinical history participants gave. Two consecutive negative NP/OP PCR tests, clearance, or resolved symptoms defined Cohort 3 recovery. This clone came up a few times. The CDR3 covers 16 residues. Trimming left V 3 bases short and J 2 bases short, with 16 bases between. Per the germline V gene, CDR1 is MGHRA and CDR2 is YSYEKL. This chain uses TRBV4-1 with TRBJ1-2; D is unresolved. The receptor's source is a woman in her twenties or thirties who had recovered from COVID-19. Sequenced input: PBMCs or T cells enriched from blood (not recorded which). This CDR3 reads CASSQPFGRRNYGYTF. DNA for the CDR3: TGCGCCAGCAGCCAGCCCTTTGGTCGCCGGAACTATGGCTACACCTTC.